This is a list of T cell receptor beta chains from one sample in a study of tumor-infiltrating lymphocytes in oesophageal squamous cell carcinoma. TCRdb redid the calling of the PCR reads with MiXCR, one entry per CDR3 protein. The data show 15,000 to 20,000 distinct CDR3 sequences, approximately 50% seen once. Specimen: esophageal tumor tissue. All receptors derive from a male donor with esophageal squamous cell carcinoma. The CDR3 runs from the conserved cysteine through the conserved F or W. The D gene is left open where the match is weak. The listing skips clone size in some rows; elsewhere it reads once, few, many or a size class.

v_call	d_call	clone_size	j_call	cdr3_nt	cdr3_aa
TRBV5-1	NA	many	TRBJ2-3	TGCGCCAGCAGCTCCACAGATACGCAGTATTTT	CASSSTDTQYF
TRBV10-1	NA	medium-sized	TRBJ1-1	TGCGCCAGCAGTCGGGAAAACACTGAAGCTTTCTTT	CASSRENTEAFF
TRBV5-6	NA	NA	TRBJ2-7	TGTGCCAGCAGCTTGTTCGGGTACGAGCAGTACTTC	CASSLFGYEQYF
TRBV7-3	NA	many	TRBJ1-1	TGTGCCAGCAGCTTGGGCAGGAACACTGAAGCTTTCTTT	CASSLGRNTEAFF
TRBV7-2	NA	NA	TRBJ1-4	TGTGCCAGCAGCACCTACGGCAGGGATGAAAAACTGTTTTTT	CASSTYGRDEKLFF
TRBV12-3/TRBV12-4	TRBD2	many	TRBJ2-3	TGTGCCAGCAGTTTGTCGCAGGGAGGGACCGGGGAGCTGTATTTT	CASSLSQGGTGELYF
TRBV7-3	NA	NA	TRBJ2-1	TGTGCCAGCAGCTTAAACGGGCCTTCCCGGCAGTTCTTC	CASSLNGPSRQFF
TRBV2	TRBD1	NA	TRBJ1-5	TGTGCCAGCAGTGAATGGACAGGTGGCAATCAGCCCCAGCATTTT	CASSEWTGGNQPQHF
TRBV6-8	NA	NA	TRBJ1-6	TGTGCCAGCAGTTACGGGGGGGCTCAGTCACCCCTCCACTTT	CASSYGGAQSPLHF
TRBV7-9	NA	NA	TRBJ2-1	TGTGCCAGCAGCCGAGTAATGGACAGCTACAATGAGCAGTTCTTC	CASSRVMDSYNEQFF
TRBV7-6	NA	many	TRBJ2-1	TGTGCCAGCAGCTTAGGGGGCGGGGGACACTCCTACAATGAGCAGTTCTTC	CASSLGGGGHSYNEQFF
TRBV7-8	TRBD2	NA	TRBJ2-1	TGTGCCAGCAGCCCGAGAGCGGGGGGATACAATGAGCAGTTCTTC	CASSPRAGGYNEQFF
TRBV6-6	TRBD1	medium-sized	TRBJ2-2	TGTGCCAGCAGTTACGATCAGGGGGCCATGGCCGGGGAGCTGTTTTTT	CASSYDQGAMAGELFF
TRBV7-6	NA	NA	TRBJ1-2	TGTGCCAGCAGCCAACCCCCGGGACTATCCTATGGCTACACCTTC	CASSQPPGLSYGYTF
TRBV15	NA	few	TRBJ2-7	TGTGCCACCTCACAGGGAATTGCGGGGTCGCAGTACTTC	CATSQGIAGSQYF
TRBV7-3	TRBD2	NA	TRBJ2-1	TGTGCCAGCAGCTCACGGGGGGGCCGAGGCAATGAGCAGTTCTTC	CASSSRGGRGNEQFF
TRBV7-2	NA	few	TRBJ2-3	TGTGCCAGCAGCTTAACGGGGCCAGATACGCAGTATTTT	CASSLTGPDTQYF
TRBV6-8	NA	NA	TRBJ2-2	TGTGCCAGCAGTTACGAATGGACTGGCAGGAAGCTGTTTTTT	CASSYEWTGRKLFF
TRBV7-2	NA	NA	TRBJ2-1	TGTGCCAGCGGGGGGTTTCTTTCTACCTACAATGAGCAGTTCTTC	CASGGFLSTYNEQFF
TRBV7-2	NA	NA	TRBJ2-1	TGTGCCAGCAGCTTAGCGGCTATCTCCTACGAGCAGTTCTTC	CASSLAAISYEQFF
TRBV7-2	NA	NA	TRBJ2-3	TGTGCCAGCAGCTTCCGTCCGAACCACGATACGCAGTATTTT	CASSFRPNHDTQYF
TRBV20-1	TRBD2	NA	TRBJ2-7	TGCAGTGCTGCTAGCGGGAGTATGTACGAGCAGTACTTC	CSAASGSMYEQYF
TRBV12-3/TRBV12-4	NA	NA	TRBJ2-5	TGTGCCAGCAGTTTAGAGGTCGGGTTAGGGGGACAAGAGACCCAGTACTTC	CASSLEVGLGGQETQYF
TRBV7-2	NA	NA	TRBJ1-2	TGTGCCAGCAGCTCCGACTATACGATAGCGGGCTACACCTTC	CASSSDYTIAGYTF
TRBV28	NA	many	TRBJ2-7	TGTGCCAGCTCAAGCGGTCCCTACGAGCAGTACTTC	CASSSGPYEQYF
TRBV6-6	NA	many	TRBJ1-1	TGTGCCAGCAGTTACCCGACAGGGAACACTGAAGCTTTCTTT	CASSYPTGNTEAFF
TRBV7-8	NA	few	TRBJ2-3	TGTGCCAGCAGCTCACCTAGCTTGGCAGATACGCAGTATTTT	CASSSPSLADTQYF
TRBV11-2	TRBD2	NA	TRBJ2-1	TGTGCCAGCAGCTTATTCGCCGGGACTAGCGGGCGGGCGCAGTTCTTC	CASSLFAGTSGRAQFF
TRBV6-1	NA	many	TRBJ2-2	TGTGCCAGCAGTCCCCGGGACCCCGCGGGCACCGGGGAGCTGTTTTTT	CASSPRDPAGTGELFF
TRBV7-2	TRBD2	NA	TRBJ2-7	TGTGCCAGCAGCTGGGGGGGACTAGCGGGGAATGAGCAGTACTTC	CASSWGGLAGNEQYF
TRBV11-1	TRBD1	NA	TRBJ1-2	TGTGCCAGCGATTCCACAGGGGGGGCGGGTGGCTACACCTTC	CASDSTGGAGGYTF
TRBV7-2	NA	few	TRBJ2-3	TGTGCCAGCAGCTCGTACACAGATACGCAGTATTTT	CASSSYTDTQYF
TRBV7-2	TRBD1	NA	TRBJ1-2	TGTGCCAGCACCTCTTCAGGGGGATATGGCTACACCTTC	CASTSSGGYGYTF
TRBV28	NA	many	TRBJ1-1	TGTGCCAGCAATATCTATGGGAGGCCTACTGAAGCTTTCTTT	CASNIYGRPTEAFF
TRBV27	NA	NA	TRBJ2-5	TGTGCCAGCAGGCTGCTAGAACCTGGAGAGACCCAGTACTTC	CASRLLEPGETQYF
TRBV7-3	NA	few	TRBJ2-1	TGTGCCAGCAGCTTAACGTACGGGGTAAGGGAGCAGTTCTTC	CASSLTYGVREQFF
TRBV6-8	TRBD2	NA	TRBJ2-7	TGTGCCAGCAGTTACGATTTGCGGGGGACCTCCTACGAGCAGTACTTC	CASSYDLRGTSYEQYF
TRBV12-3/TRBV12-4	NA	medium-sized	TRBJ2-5	TGTGCCAGCAGTTCCCAAGAGACCCAGTACTTC	CASSSQETQYF
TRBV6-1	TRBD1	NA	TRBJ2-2	TGTGCCAGCAGTGAACGGACAGGGGAAGGCGGGGAGCTGTTTTTT	CASSERTGEGGELFF
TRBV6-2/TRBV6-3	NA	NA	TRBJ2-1	TGTGCCAGCAGTTCCTCTGGGGAGGGGGGCTCCTACAATGAGCAGTTCTTC	CASSSSGEGGSYNEQFF
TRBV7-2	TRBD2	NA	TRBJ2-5	TGTGCCAGCAGCTTAGTTAGTCGCGGGAGGGGACATGAGCAGTACTTC	CASSLVSRGRGHEQYF